This entry lists 20 T cell receptor beta chains sequenced from one sample in a study of T-cell reconstitution after alpha-beta-depleted transplantation in children. A library of TCRbeta sequences, prepared with unique molecular identifiers, was generated. Via MiXCR, TCRdb re-called the PCR reads, giving one row per CDR3 protein. The sample has approximately 250,000 distinct CDR3 sequences; around 9.7% are singletons. The material was PBMCs from the stem cell graft donor, obtained from the stem cell graft. These receptors all stem from a human donor who donated a stem cell graft to a child with SCID.

About this clonotype itself: This could be a read error, since a much larger clone is one nucleotide away. The chain uses TRBV5-1 and TRBJ1-2; tentatively, D is TRBD1 (6 bases). V was clipped by 0 bases and J by 12 bases, with 15 bases between them. The CDR3 runs 13 residues. CDR1 is SGHRS and CDR2 is YFSETQ in the germline V gene. Here the CDR3 reads CASSLGAGEGDTF. The CDR3 nucleotides are TGCGCCAGCAGCTTGGGGGCAGGGGAAGGCGACACCTTC.

This clonotype was counted ten times or more. A much more abundant neighbour one base away suggests this may be a read error. The chain links TRBV3-1 to TRBJ2-3; D perhaps matches TRBD2 (6 bases). Per germline, CDR1 LGHDT and CDR2 YNNKEL (reference sequence). The CDR3 runs 14 residues. With 1 base removed from V and 1 base from J, the gap between germline ends came to 6 bases. The chain's CDR3 is CASSQAGGTDTQYF. The CDR3 bases are TGTGCCAGCAGCCAAGCGGGGGGCACAGATACGCAGTATTTT.

This clonotype occurred many times. The genes are TRBV12-3 or TRBV12-4 and TRBJ1-1; D may be TRBD1 (6 bases). V was clipped by 3 bases and J by 2 bases, with 16 bases between them. The CDR3 length is 16 residues. The CDR3 is CASSFFGGLGNTEAFF. The CDR3 DNA reads TGTGCCAGCAGTTTTTTCGGGGGGCTAGGAAACACTGAAGCTTTCTTT.

This clonotype was seen at least ten times. The chain has TRBV6-1 and TRBJ1-1, with D unclear. The germline V gene encodes CDR1 MNHNS and CDR2 SASEGT. This CDR3 comprises 13 residues. Trimming took off 7 bases at V and 1 base at J, with 10 bases between the two ends. CDR3 DNA sequence: TGTGCCAGCATAGACACGGAGAACACTGAAGCTTTCTTT. Translated: CASIDTENTEAFF.

This clonotype was detected ten times or more. The chain carries TRBV5-1 and TRBJ1-2; D call uncertain. Germline loops: CDR1 SGHRS, CDR2 YFSETQ. CDR3 length: 14 residues. V was trimmed by 0 bases and J by 3 bases, leaving 9 bases between them. Here the CDR3 DNA reads TGCGCCAGCAGCTTGGTCGCCGATGACTATGGCTACACCTTC. It specifies CASSLVADDYGYTF. Full variable domain (rest looked up from reference TRBV5-1 and TRBJ1-2): KAGVTQTPRYLIKTRGQQVTLSCSPISGHRSVSWYQQTPGQGLQFLFEYFSETQRNKGNFPGRFSGRQFSNSRSEMNVSTLELGDSALYLCASSLVADDYGYTFGSGTRLTVV.

The table lists this clonotype with many counts. CDR3 sequence: CASSFRQGTDTQYF. The DNA of the CDR3 is TGCGCCAGCAGCTTCCGACAGGGGACAGATACGCAGTATTTT. The V gene is TRBV5-1, the J gene TRBJ2-3; 8 positions match TRBD1. The germline CDR1 and CDR2 sequences are SGHRS and YFSETQ. CDR3 length: 14 residues. V gave up 2 bases and J gave up 3 bases; unmatched junction bases: 2.

This clonotype was found many times. The rearrangement joins TRBV12-3 or TRBV12-4 to TRBJ1-6; 8 bases line up with TRBD1. J lost 7 bases, V lost 5 bases, and 7 bases had no gene match. The CDR3 spans 15 residues. The CDR3 coding sequence is TGTGCCAGCAGTACAGGACAGGGAGGGAATTCACCCCTCCACTTT. The encoded protein is CASSTGQGGNSPLHF.

This clonotype showed up many times. The rearrangement joins TRBV4-3 to TRBJ2-3, with D perhaps matching TRBD1 (5 bases). Germline lookup yields CDR1 LGHNA and CDR2 YSLEER. The CDR3 spans 14 residues. Trimming took off 3 bases at V and 2 bases at J, with 9 bases between the two ends. CDR3 loop: CASSQVGLTDTQYF. CDR3 DNA: TGCGCCAGCAGCCAGGTGGGGCTCACAGATACGCAGTATTTT.

This clonotype was recorded many times. The genes are TRBV5-1 and TRBJ2-2; no clear D gene. The CDR3 has 15 amino acids. With 0 bases removed from V and 4 bases from J, the gap between germline ends came to 10 bases. Germline assignment: CDR1 SGHRS and CDR2 YFSETQ. The CDR3 DNA is TGCGCCAGCAGCTTGGCTTCCGCGATCACCGGGGAGCTGTTTTTT. Translating it yields CASSLASAITGELFF.

This clonotype showed up many times. The chain employs TRBV5-1 and TRBJ2-7, with 10 bases identical to TRBD1. Trimming at V came to 1 base and at J to 4 bases, leaving 5 bases not matched to a gene. CDR1 and CDR2 (germline): SGHRS, YFSETQ. The CDR3 length is 15 residues. CDR3 amino acids: CASSLQTGGWYEQYF. CDR3 sequence (DNA): TGCGCCAGCAGCTTGCAGACAGGGGGCTGGTACGAGCAGTACTTC. Using reference TRBV5-1 and TRBJ2-7 for the parts outside the CDR3, the full variable domain is KAGVTQTPRYLIKTRGQQVTLSCSPISGHRSVSWYQQTPGQGLQFLFEYFSETQRNKGNFPGRFSGRQFSNSRSEMNVSTLELGDSALYLCASSLQTGGWYEQYFGPGTRLTVT.

Regarding this clonotype: Lacking the conserved final phenylalanine or tryptophan, this CDR3 likely reflects a read error. The chain joins TRBV20-1 to TRBJ1-2; D call uncertain. V was cut by 2 bases and J by 8 bases, with 21 bases left in between. The CDR3 spans 15 residues. Looked up from germline, CDR1 is DFQATT and CDR2 is SNEGSKA (reference sequence). CDR3 protein: CSARSGGTGFYGYTI. The CDR3 DNA follows: TGCAGTGCTAGATCCGGTGGCACGGGTTTCTACGGCTACACCATC.

This clonotype has ten or more counts. The V and J genes are TRBV12-3 or TRBV12-4 and TRBJ1-4, with D possibly being TRBD1 (5 bases). Trimming removed 3 bases at V and 0 bases at J, with 8 bases between. The CDR3 totals 15 residues. The CDR3 sequence is CASSFLGATNEKLFF. CDR3 DNA sequence: TGTGCCAGCAGTTTCTTGGGGGCAACTAATGAAAAACTGTTTTTT.

This clonotype came up many times. The rearrangement links TRBV12-3 or TRBV12-4 to TRBJ2-1; the D gene is possibly TRBD1 (6 bases). Trimming took off 6 bases at V and 9 bases at J, with 21 bases between the two ends. The CDR3 is 15 amino acids. The CDR3 spells CASSLGQGRDVEQFF. The CDR3 nucleotides are TGTGCCAGCAGCCTAGGTCAGGGGCGCGACGTTGAGCAGTTCTTC.

This clonotype was observed many times. CDR3 in DNA: TGCGCCAGCACCCGTGGGCTAGCGGGGGACAATGAGCAGTTCTTC. Translated, it gives CASTRGLAGDNEQFF. The chain employs TRBV5-1 and TRBJ2-1, with 10 bases identical to TRBD2. V lost 6 bases to trimming and J lost 5 bases; unmatched junction nucleotides: 8. Germline CDR1 is SGHRS and CDR2 is YFSETQ. This CDR3 is built from 15 residues. The variable domain in full, completed from reference TRBV5-1 and TRBJ2-1, reads KAGVTQTPRYLIKTRGQQVTLSCSPISGHRSVSWYQQTPGQGLQFLFEYFSETQRNKGNFPGRFSGRQFSNSRSEMNVSTLELGDSALYLCASTRGLAGDNEQFFGPGTRLTVL.

The genes are TRBV20-1 and TRBJ2-5, with 10 bases aligning to TRBD1. The CDR3 length is 19 residues. Germline lookup yields CDR1 DFQATT and CDR2 SNEGSKA (reference sequence). The CDR3 protein is CSAWGSSGQGDILRETQYF. The CDR3 nucleotides read TGCAGCGCCTGGGGCAGCTCTGGACAGGGGGATATCTTACGAGAGACCCAGTACTTC.

At least ten counts were recorded for this clonotype. This chain uses TRBV5-1 with TRBJ1-2; 8 bases fit TRBD1. This CDR3 is 17 amino acids long. V was pared by 4 bases and J by 1 base, with 12 bases of the junction left unmatched. The germline V gene encodes CDR1 SGHRS and CDR2 YFSETQ. CDR3 nucleotides: TGCGCCAGCAGCCCCTCCGGGACAGGATCCAGTAACTATGGCTACACCTTC. This gives the protein CASSPSGTGSSNYGYTF.

This clonotype occurred many times. The gene calls are TRBV9 and TRBJ2-3; either TRBD1 or TRBD2 may supply D (5 bases each). V gave up 2 bases and J gave up 2 bases, with 12 bases separating them. This CDR3 comprises 15 residues. Germline loops: CDR1 SGDLS, CDR2 YYNGEE. The DNA of the CDR3 is TGTGCCAGCAGCGTTTATGAGGGGACCACAGATACGCAGTATTTT. The encoded protein is CASSVYEGTTDTQYF.

This clonotype was recorded many times. CDR3 bases: TGTGCCAGCAGCCAAGTTGAGGGGGTGGATGGCTACACCTTC. It is translated as CASSQVEGVDGYTF. The chain combines TRBV3-1 with TRBJ1-2, with D possibly TRBD1 on 6 matching bases. The V end lost 1 base, the J end lost 6 bases, and 12 bases lay between the germline ends. Germline V gives CDR1 LGHDT, CDR2 YNNKEL (reference sequence). The CDR3 is made up of 14 amino acids.

This clonotype has ten or more counts. A junction end diverges from the germline sequence, so it may reflect a read error. The chain's CDR3 is CASSYLGLAGGTDTQYF. Written as DNA, the CDR3 is TGTGCCAGCAGCTACTTGGGACTAGCGGGGGGAACAGATACGCAGTATTTT. The chain links TRBV6-5 to TRBJ2-3; 15 bases agree with TRBD2. The CDR3 extends over 17 amino acids. CDR1 is MNHEY, CDR2 SVGAGI, per germline.

The table lists this clonotype with many counts. The gene calls are TRBV2 and TRBJ2-7; no reliable D call. Between the trimmed V and J ends, which lost 2 bases and 3 bases, there was a span of 17 bases. Germline values: CDR1 SNHLY, CDR2 FYNNEI. This CDR3 has 16 amino acids. The CDR3, as DNA: TGTGCCAGCAGTGAAAACCCATCAGGCTTCATCTACGAGCAGTACTTC. Its protein product is CASSENPSGFIYEQYF.